This TCR beta chain is drawn from a study of spatial heterogeneity in lung cancer. Study details: Detected beta-chain sequences consistently exceeded alpha-chain sequences.

As for time point: sample taken at primary tumor resection. No cells were sorted before sequencing. The whole RNA sequenced was extracted from tumor, nontumor lung or frozen PBMC. The V segment lost 2 bases and the J segment 7 bases; nucleotides outside the gene matches: 4. CDR1 and CDR2 from the germline V gene are MNHEY and SVGAGI. The CDR3 is 13 amino acids. Single TCR cDNA molecules each had their own unique molecular identifier. TCRdb analysed the 5' RACE reads with MiXCR anew, one entry per CDR3 protein. The sample lists around 63,000 distinct CDR3 sequences, 7.5% to 8.5% occurring once. This clonotype was observed many times.

This chain uses TRBV6-5 with TRBJ1-1; TRBD1 matches 7 bases. The clonotype comes from a female donor with early-stage non-small cell lung cancer. This material consisted of PBMCs, taken at surgery. CDR3 in DNA: TGTGCCAGCAGTTACACAGGGGTTGGTGAAGCTTTCTTT. Amino acids: CASSYTGVGEAFF.